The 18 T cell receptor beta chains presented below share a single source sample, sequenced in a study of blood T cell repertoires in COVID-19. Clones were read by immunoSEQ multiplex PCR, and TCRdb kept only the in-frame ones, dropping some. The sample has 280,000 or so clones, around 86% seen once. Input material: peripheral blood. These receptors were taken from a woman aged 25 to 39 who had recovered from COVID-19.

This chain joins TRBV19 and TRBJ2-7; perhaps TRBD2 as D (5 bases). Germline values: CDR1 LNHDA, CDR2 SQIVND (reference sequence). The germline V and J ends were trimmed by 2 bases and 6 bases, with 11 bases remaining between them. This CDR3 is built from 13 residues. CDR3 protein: CASSIWPGSEQYF. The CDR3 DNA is TGTGCCAGTAGTATATGGCCTGGGAGCGAGCAGTACTTC.

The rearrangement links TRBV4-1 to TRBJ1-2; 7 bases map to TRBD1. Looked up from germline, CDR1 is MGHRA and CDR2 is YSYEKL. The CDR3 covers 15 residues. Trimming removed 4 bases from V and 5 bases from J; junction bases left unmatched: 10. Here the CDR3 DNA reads TGCGCCAGCAGCCCCTACTCGACAGGGAATTATGGCTACACCTTC. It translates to CASSPYSTGNYGYTF.

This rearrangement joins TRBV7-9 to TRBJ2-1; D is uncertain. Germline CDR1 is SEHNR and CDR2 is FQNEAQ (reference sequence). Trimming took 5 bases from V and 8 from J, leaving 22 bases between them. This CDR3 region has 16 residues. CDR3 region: CASSPQFTTSVHEQFF. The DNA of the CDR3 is TGTGCCAGCAGCCCCCAGTTTACCACCTCCGTCCATGAGCAGTTCTTC.

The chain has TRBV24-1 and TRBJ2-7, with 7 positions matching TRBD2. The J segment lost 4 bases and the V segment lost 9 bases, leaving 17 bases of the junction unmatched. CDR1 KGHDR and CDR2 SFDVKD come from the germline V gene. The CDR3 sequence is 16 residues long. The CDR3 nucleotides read TGTGCCACCTCAGATGTTGGGCCTAGCGGTTCTTACGAGCAGTACTTC. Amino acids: CATSDVGPSGSYEQYF.

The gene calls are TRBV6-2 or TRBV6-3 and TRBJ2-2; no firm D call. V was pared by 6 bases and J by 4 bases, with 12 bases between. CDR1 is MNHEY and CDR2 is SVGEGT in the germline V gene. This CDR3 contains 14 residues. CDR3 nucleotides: TGTGCCAGCAGCCGCTCGGTTTCCACCGGGGAGCTGTTTTTT. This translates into CASSRSVSTGELFF.

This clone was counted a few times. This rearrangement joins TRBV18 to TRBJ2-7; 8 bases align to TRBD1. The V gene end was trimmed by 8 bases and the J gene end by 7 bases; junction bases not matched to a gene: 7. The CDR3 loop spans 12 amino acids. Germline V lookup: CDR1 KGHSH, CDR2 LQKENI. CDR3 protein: CASAGGRGEQYF. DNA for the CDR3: TGTGCCAGCGCAGGGGGCAGGGGGGAGCAGTACTTC. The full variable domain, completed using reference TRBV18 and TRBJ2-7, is NAGVMQNPRHLVRRRGQEARLRCSPMKGHSHVYWYRQLPEEGLKFMVYLQKENIIDESGMPKERFSAEFPKEGPSILRIQQVVRGDSAAYFCASAGGRGEQYFGPGTRLTVT.

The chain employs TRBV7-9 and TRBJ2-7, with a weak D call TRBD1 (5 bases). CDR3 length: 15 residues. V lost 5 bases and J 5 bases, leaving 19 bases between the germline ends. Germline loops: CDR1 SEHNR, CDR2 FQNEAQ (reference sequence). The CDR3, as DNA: TGTGCCAGCAGCCCCCAGGGTATTAGGCGGAACGAGCAGTACTTC. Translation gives CASSPQGIRRNEQYF.

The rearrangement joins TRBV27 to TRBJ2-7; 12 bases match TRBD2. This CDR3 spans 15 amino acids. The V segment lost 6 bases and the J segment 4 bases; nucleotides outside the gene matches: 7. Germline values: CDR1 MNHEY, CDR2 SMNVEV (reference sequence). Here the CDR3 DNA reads TGTGCCAGCAGCCATCTAGCGGGAGGGCCATACGAGCAGTACTTC. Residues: CASSHLAGGPYEQYF.

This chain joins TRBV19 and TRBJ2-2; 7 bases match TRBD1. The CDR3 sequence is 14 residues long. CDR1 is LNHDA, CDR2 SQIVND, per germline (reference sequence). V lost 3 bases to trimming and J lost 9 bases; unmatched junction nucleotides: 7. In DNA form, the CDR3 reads TGTGCCAGTAGTATTGGGACAGAGTACCGGGAGCTGTTTTTT. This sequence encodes CASSIGTEYRELFF.

Written as DNA, the CDR3 is TGTGCCAGTAGCCCCAGGAACTACGAGCAGTACTTC. Amino acids: CASSPRNYEQYF. V is TRBV19 and J is TRBJ2-7; no reliable D call. Per the germline V gene, CDR1 is LNHDA and CDR2 is SQIVND (reference sequence). Between the trimmed V and J ends, which lost 6 bases and 3 bases, there was a span of 9 bases. The CDR3 sequence is 12 residues long.

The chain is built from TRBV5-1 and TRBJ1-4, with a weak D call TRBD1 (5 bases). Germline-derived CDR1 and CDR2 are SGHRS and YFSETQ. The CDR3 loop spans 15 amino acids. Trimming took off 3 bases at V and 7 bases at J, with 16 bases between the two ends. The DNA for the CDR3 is TGCGCCAGCAGCTGGGCGGGGGACGCAGGTGAAAAACTGTTTTTT. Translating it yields CASSWAGDAGEKLFF.

The CDR3 sequence is CASSEWSPTGLNTEAFF. CDR3 sequence (DNA): TGTGCCAGCAGTGAATGGAGCCCGACAGGACTGAACACTGAAGCTTTCTTT. This chain connects TRBV2 to TRBJ1-1, with D maybe TRBD1 (6 bases). The germline CDR1 and CDR2 sequences are SNHLY and FYNNEI. This CDR3 spans 17 amino acids. V was trimmed by 2 bases and J by 0 bases, leaving 16 bases between them.

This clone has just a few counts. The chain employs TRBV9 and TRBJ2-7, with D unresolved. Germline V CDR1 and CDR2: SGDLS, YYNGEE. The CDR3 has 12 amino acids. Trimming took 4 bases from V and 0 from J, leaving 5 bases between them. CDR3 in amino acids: CASSSSSYEQYF. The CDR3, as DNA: TGTGCCAGCAGCTCGAGCTCCTACGAGCAGTACTTC.

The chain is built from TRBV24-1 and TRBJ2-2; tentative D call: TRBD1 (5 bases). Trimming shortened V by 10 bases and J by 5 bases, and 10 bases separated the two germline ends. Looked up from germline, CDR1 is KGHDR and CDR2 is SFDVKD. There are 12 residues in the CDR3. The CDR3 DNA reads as TGTGCCACGGGTAGGGGAACCGGGGAGCTGTTTTTT. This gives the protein CATGRGTGELFF.

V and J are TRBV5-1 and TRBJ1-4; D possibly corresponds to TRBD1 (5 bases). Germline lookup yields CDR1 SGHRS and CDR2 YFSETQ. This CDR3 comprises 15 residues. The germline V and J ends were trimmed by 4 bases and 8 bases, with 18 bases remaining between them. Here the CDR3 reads CASSRGDGGEEKLFF. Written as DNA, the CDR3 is TGCGCCAGCAGCCGGGGGGACGGCGGAGAGGAAAAACTGTTTTTT.

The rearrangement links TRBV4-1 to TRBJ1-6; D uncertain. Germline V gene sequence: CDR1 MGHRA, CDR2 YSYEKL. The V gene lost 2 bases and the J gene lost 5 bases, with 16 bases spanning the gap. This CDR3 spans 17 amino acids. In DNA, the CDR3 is TGCGCCAGCAGCCAACCCCCGGGAGTTTTAAATAATTCACCCCTCCACTTT. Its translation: CASSQPPGVLNNSPLHF.

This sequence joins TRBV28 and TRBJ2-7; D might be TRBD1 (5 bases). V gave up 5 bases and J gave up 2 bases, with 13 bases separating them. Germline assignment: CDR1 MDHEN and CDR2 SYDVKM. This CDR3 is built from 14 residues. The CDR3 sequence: CASSPGRAAYEQYF. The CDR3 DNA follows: TGTGCCAGCAGTCCCGGCAGGGCGGCCTACGAGCAGTACTTC.

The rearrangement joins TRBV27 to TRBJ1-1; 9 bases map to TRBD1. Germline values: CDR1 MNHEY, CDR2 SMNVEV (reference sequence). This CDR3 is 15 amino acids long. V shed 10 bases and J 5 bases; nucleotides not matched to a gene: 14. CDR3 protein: CATSRVYRGRTEAFF. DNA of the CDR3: TGTGCCACCTCAAGGGTCTACAGGGGGCGAACTGAAGCTTTCTTT.